This T cell receptor (beta chain) was documented in a study of cytomegalovirus exposure and HLA in healthy donors. Overall study results and limits: A classifier reportedly called cytomegalovirus status with high sensitivity and specificity. Later analysis identified 16,951 TCR beta sequences associated with HLA alleles, using a false discovery rate threshold of 0.05. Researchers counted 150 to 200 TCR beta chains as cytomegalovirus-associated.

With respect to this clone: The antigen is unknown.

The CDR3 loop spans 14 amino acids. Germline V gene sequence: CDR1 SGHKS, CDR2 YYEKEE (reference sequence). Trimming removed 4 bases from V and 7 bases from J; junction bases left unmatched: 7. Primers: 60 Vbeta forward and 13 Jbeta reverse. Assay used: immunoSEQ multiplex PCR; TCRdb lists only in-frame clones, some missing. The specimen's table records under 85,000 clones. Although they were nominally healthy when sampled, donors likely had unrecorded immune exposures. Sequencing used PBMCs. The chain is built from TRBV5-5 and TRBJ2-7; TRBD2 matches at 11 bases. The clonotype comes from a boy aged 5-17 years in good health and CMV-seronegative. In DNA form, the CDR3 reads TGTGCCAGCAGCAAACTAGCGGGAGTGGAGGAGCAGTACTTC. Its protein product is CASSKLAGVEEQYF.